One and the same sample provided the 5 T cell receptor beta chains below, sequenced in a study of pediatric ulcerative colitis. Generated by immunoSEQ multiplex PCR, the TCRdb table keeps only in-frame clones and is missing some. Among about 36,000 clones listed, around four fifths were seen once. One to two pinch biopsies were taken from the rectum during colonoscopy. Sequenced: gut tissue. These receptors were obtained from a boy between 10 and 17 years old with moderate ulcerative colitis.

Here the CDR3 DNA reads TGCGCCAGCAGCTTAAATGGGGAAATTAGCGGGAGTGTTTCATTCACGGATACGCAGTATTTT. The encoded protein is CASSLNGEISGSVSFTDTQYF. This rearrangement joins TRBV5-1 to TRBJ2-3; 9 positions agree with TRBD2. Germline values: CDR1 SGHRS, CDR2 YFSETQ. CDR3 size: 21 residues. With V trimmed by 2 bases and J by 6 bases, 25 bases remained unmatched.

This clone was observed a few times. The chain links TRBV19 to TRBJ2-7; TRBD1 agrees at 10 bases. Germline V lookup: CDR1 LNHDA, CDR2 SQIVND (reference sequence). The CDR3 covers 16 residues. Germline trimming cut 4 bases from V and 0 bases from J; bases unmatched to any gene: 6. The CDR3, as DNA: TGTGCCAGTAGTACGCACCGGGACAGGGGCTCCTACGAGCAGTACTTC. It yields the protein CASSTHRDRGSYEQYF. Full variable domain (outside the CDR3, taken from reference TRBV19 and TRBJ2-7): DGGITQSPKYLFRKEGQNVTLSCEQNLNHDAMYWYRQDPGQGLRLIYYSQIVNDFQKGDIAEGYSVSREKKESFPLTVTSAQKNPTAFYLCASSTHRDRGSYEQYFGPGTRLTVT.

CDR3 in amino acids: CASSYSGDYGYTF. In DNA, the CDR3 is TGTGCCAGCAGTTACTCAGGGGACTATGGCTACACCTTC. J is TRBJ1-2 and V is TRBV6-6, with TRBD1 as a possible D gene (5 bases). The CDR3 runs 13 residues. V lost 0 bases and J lost 3, with 5 bases in between. Germline lookup yields CDR1 MNHNY and CDR2 SVGAGI (reference sequence).

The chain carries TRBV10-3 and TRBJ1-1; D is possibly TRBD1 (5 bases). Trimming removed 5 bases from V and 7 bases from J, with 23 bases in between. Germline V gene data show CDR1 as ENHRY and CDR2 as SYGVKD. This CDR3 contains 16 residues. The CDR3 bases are TGTGCCATCAGTCAACCCCCAGGGACCAGTGGGGTTGAAGCTTTCTTT. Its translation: CAISQPPGTSGVEAFF.

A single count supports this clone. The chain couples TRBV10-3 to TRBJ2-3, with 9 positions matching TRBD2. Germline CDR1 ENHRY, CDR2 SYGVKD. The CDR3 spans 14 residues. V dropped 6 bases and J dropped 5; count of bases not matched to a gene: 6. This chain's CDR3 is CAIRRTSVGDTQYF. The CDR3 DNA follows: TGTGCCATCAGAAGGACTAGCGTAGGAGATACGCAGTATTTT.